This T cell receptor (beta chain) derives from a study of blood T cell repertoires in COVID-19. Study-level information: There were acute and convalescent COVID-19 samples, and they came from the United States, Italy and Spain. Sample material is recorded as cDNA or gDNA derived from T cells, B-cell-depleted T cells, or PBMCs.

Trimming shortened V by 5 bases and J by 6 bases, and 17 bases separated the two germline ends. The germline gives CDR1 MNHEY, CDR2 SVGEGT. The CDR3 is 15 residues long. Original data processing: Amplification of reference gene primers provided the estimated nucleated cell counts. Generated by immunoSEQ multiplex PCR, the TCRdb table keeps only in-frame clones and is missing some. The V and J calls and clone size are taken from that table; D and trimming were inferred from the DNA. The data hold around 60,000 clones, with around 87% observed a single time. The sequenced sample consisted of peripheral blood. This receptor was obtained from a human donor in a cohort sampled during active COVID-19. The gene calls are TRBV6-2 or TRBV6-3 and TRBJ1-5, with a possible D match to TRBD1 (5 bases). The CDR3 is CASSPRRVEVQPQHF. Written as DNA, the CDR3 is TGTGCCAGCAGTCCCCGCAGGGTGGAAGTTCAGCCCCAGCATTTT.